This T cell receptor (beta chain) originates from a study of T-cell memory formation after mild COVID-19. On the study more broadly: Largely, TCR clusters stayed within a single donor. Study results and caveats: The second-wave clones peaking on day 37 were not confirmed as SARS-CoV-2-specific. There were some responding clones in pre-infection memory, which suggested that cross-reactive memory had joined. CD4+ contracting clones were mainly CM and EM; CD8+ ones, EMRA.

V gave up 5 bases and J gave up 3 bases; unmatched junction bases: 13. This CDR3 has 18 amino acids. Looked up from germline, CDR1 is SGHAT and CDR2 is FQNNGV. Each CDR3 protein is one row after TCRdb ran MiXCR on the 5' RACE reads. In the table there are approximately 50,000 distinct CDR3 sequences, about 12% of which are singletons. Details on this clonotype: Its specificity is unknown.

The source material was PBMCs or a T cell subset sorted from them (not recorded which). V gene TRBV11-2 combines with J gene TRBJ2-2; 9 nucleotides align to TRBD1. The clonotype originates from a man aged 18 to 29 who had mild COVID-19 (a few samples of this study predate the infection). Cell type and time point are not known. The CDR3 loop is CASSTRNWDRAYTGELFF. The CDR3 DNA reads as TGTGCCAGCAGCACTAGAAATTGGGACAGGGCTTACACCGGGGAGCTGTTTTTT.